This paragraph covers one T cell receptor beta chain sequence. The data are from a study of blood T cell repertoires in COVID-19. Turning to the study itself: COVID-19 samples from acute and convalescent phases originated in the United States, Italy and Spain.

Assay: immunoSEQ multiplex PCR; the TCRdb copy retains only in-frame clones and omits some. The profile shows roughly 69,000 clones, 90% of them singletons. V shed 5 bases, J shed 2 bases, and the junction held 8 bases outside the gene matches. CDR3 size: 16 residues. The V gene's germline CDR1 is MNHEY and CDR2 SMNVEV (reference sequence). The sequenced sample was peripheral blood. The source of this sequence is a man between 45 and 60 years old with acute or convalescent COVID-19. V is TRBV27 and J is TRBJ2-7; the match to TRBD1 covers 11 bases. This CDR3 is CASSRRTGGLTYEQYF. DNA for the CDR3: TGTGCCAGCAGTCGGCGGACAGGGGGCCTGACCTACGAGCAGTACTTC.